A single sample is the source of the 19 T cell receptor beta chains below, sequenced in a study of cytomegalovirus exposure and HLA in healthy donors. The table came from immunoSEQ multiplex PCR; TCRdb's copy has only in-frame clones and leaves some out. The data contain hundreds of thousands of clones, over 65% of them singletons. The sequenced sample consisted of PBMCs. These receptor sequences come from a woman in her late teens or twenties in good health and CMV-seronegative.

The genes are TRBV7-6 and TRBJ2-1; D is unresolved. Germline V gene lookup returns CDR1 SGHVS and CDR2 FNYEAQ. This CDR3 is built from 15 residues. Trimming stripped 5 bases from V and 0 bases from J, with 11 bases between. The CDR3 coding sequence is TGTGCCAGCAGCCTCAACCCGAACTCCTACAATGAGCAGTTCTTC. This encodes CASSLNPNSYNEQFF.

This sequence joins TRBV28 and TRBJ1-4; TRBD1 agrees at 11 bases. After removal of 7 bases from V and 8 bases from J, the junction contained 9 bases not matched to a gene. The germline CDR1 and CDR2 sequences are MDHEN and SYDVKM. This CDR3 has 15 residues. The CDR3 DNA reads TGTGCCAGCACTTCAAACCGGGACAGGGGGGAAAAACTGTTTTTT. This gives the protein CASTSNRDRGEKLFF.

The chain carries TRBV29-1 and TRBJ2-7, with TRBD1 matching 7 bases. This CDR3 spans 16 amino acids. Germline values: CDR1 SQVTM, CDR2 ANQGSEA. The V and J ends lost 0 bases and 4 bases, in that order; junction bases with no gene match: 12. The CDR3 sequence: CSVEEGSRGYGYEQYF. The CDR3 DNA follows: TGCAGCGTTGAAGAGGGGAGCAGGGGGTACGGATACGAGCAGTACTTC.

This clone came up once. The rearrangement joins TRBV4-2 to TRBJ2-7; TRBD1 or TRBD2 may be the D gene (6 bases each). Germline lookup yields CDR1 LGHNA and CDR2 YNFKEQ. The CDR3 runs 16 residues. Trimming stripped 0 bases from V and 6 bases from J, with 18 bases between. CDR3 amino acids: CASSQDPPGAQGEQYF. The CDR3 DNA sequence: TGTGCCAGCAGCCAAGATCCCCCGGGGGCGCAGGGCGAGCAGTACTTC.

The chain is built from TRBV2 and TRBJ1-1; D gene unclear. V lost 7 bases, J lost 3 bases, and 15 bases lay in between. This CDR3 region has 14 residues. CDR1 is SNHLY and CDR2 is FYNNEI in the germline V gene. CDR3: CASTYRGRDTEAFF. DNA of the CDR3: TGTGCCAGCACCTATCGGGGTAGGGACACTGAAGCTTTCTTT.

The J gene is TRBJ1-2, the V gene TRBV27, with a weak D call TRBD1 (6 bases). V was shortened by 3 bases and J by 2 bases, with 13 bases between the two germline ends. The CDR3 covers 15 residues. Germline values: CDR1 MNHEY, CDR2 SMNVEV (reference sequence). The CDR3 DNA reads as TGTGCCAGCAGTTTCGGGGGGGCACTGAACTATGGCTACACCTTC. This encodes CASSFGGALNYGYTF.

CDR3 residues: CASSLAGPSGEAFF. The CDR3 DNA reads TGCGCCAGCAGCTTGGCGGGACCCTCGGGTGAAGCTTTCTTT. The genes are TRBV5-1 and TRBJ1-1, with D perhaps matching TRBD1 (5 bases). The germline V and J ends were trimmed by 0 bases and 7 bases, with 13 bases remaining between them. In germline, CDR1 is SGHRS, CDR2 YFSETQ. The CDR3 covers 14 residues.

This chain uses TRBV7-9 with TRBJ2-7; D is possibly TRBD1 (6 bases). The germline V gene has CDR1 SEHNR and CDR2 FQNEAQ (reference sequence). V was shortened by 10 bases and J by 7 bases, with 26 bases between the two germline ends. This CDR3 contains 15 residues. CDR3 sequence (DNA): TGTGCCATAATCCCAAAAGGGACACCGTCTCGGGAGCAGTACTTC. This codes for CAIIPKGTPSREQYF.

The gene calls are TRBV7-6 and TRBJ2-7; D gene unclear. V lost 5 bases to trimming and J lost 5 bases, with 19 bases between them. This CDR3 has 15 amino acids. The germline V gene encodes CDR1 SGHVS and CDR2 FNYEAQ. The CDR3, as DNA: TGTGCCAGCAGCCCCGGGTCGTTGACGAGTGACGAGCAGTACTTC. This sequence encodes CASSPGSLTSDEQYF. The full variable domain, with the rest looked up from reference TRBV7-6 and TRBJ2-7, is GAGVSQSPRYKVTKRGQDVALRCDPISGHVSLYWYRQALGQGPEFLTYFNYEAQQDKSGLPNDRFSAERPEGSISTLTIQRTEQRDSAMYRCASSPGSLTSDEQYFGPGTRLTVT.

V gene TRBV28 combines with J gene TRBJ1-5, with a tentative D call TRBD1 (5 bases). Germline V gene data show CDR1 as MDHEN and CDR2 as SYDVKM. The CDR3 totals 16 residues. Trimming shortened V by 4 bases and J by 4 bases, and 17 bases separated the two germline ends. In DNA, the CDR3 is TGTGCCAGCAGTTCCTTCACGGGACGTACTAATCAGCCCCAGCATTTT. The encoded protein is CASSSFTGRTNQPQHF.

CDR3 loop: CASSSSGPGRETQYF. The DNA of the CDR3 is TGTGCCAGCAGCTCCTCAGGTCCCGGACGAGAGACCCAGTACTTC. V gene TRBV11-1 combines with J gene TRBJ2-5; D remains ambiguous. The V gene lost 4 bases and the J gene lost 4 bases, with 16 bases spanning the gap. The germline CDR1 and CDR2 sequences are SGHAT and FQDESV (reference sequence). The CDR3 runs to 15 residues.

CDR3 amino acids: CASSYGGGDNEQFF. CDR3 bases: TGTGCCAGCAGCTACGGCGGGGGGGACAATGAGCAGTTCTTC. The chain uses TRBV6-5 and TRBJ2-1, with 9 nucleotides matching TRBD2. CDR1 is MNHEY and CDR2 is SVGAGI in the germline V gene. V shed 6 bases and J 5 bases; nucleotides not matched to a gene: 5. This CDR3 region has 14 residues.

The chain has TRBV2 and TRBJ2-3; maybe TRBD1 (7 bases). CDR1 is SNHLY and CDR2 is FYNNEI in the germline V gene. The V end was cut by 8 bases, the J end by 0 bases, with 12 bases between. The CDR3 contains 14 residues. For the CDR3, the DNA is TGTGCCAGCGGAGGGACAGCGAGCACAGATACGCAGTATTTT. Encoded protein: CASGGTASTDTQYF.

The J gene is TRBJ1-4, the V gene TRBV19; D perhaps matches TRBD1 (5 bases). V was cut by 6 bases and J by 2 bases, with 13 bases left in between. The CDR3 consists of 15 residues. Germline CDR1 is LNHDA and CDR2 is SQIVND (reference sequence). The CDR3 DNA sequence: TGTGCCAGTAGACAACAGGCTTGGACTAATGAAAAACTGTTTTTT. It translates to CASRQQAWTNEKLFF.

The CDR3: CATSTGTGTDTQYF. For the CDR3, the DNA is TGTGCCACTTCGACAGGGACGGGCACAGATACGCAGTATTTT. The chain combines TRBV2 with TRBJ2-3; 7 bases are shared with TRBD1. The V segment lost 10 bases and the J segment 1 base; nucleotides outside the gene matches: 8. The CDR3 contains 14 residues. CDR1 is SNHLY and CDR2 is FYNNEI in the germline V gene.

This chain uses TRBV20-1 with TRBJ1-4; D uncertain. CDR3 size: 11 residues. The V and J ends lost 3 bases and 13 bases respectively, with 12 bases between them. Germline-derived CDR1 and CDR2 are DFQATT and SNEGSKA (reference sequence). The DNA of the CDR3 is TGCAGTGCTAGCTCGGGATTAGGACTGTTTTTT. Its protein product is CSASSGLGLFF.

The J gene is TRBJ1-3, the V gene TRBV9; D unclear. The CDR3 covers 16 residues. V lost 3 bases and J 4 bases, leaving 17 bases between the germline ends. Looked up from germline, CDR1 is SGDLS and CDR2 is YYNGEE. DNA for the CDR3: TGTGCCAGCAGCGGATCTCCCCTCGAAAGCGGAAACACCATATATTTT. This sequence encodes CASSGSPLESGNTIYF.

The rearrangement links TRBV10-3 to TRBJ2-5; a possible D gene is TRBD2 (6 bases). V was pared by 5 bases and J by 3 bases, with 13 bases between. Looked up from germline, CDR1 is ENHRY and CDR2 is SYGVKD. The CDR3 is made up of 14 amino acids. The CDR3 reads CAISPRLEEETQYF. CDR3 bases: TGTGCCATCAGTCCCCGACTAGAGGAAGAGACCCAGTACTTC.

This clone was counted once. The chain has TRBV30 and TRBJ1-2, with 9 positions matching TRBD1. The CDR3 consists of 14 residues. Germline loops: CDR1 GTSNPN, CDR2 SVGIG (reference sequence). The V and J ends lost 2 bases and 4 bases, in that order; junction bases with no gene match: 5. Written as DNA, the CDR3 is TGTGCCTGGAGTTACAGGGGGCTGAGCTATGGCTACACCTTC. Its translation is CAWSYRGLSYGYTF.